The 22 T cell receptor beta chains below all came from one sample that was sequenced in a study of cytomegalovirus exposure and HLA in healthy donors. The PCR contained 60 Vbeta and 13 Jbeta primers. The method was immunoSEQ multiplex PCR; TCRdb's version includes in-frame clones alone and lacks a portion of them. This repertoire shows about 160,000 clones, 78% found once; its top ten account for about 1.5%. Sequencing was performed on PBMCs. The receptors were sampled from a male donor in good health and CMV-seronegative.

The V and J genes are TRBV6-6 and TRBJ2-7, with D maybe TRBD1 (6 bases). Germline V CDR1 and CDR2: MNHNY, SVGAGI (reference sequence). This CDR3 comprises 13 residues. V lost 7 bases and J lost 1, with 11 bases in between. The CDR3 region has the DNA TGTGCCAGCAATCACAGGGTTTCCTACGAGCAGTACTTC. Translated, it gives CASNHRVSYEQYF.

The rearrangement uses TRBV6-4 and TRBJ1-1; tentatively, D is TRBD1 (6 bases). The CDR3 has 15 residues. V was clipped by 7 bases and J by 1 base, with 16 bases between them. Germline CDR1 reads MRHNA; CDR2 reads SNTAGT. CDR3 coding DNA: TGTGCCAGCAACCCCGGGGGGGGCCCGAACACTGAAGCTTTCTTT. Its translation is CASNPGGGPNTEAFF.

The rearrangement uses TRBV9 and TRBJ2-7, with D tentatively TRBD2 (6 bases). The CDR3 is made up of 14 amino acids. Per the germline V gene, CDR1 is SGDLS and CDR2 is YYNGEE. V was shortened by 4 bases and J by 1 base, with 12 bases between the two germline ends. The DNA of the CDR3 is TGTGCCAGCAGCCCCGTCGGGGGATCCTACGAGCAGTACTTC. Translation: CASSPVGGSYEQYF.

The rearrangement links TRBV19 to TRBJ2-3; TRBD1 aligns across 7 bases. There are 18 residues in the CDR3. Per germline, CDR1 LNHDA and CDR2 SQIVND (reference sequence). Trimming removed 1 base from V and 3 bases from J; junction bases left unmatched: 13. CDR3 bases: TGTGCCAGTAGTATAGTGGTACGACAGGGATCGGGAACAGATACGCAGTATTTT. Protein product: CASSIVVRQGSGTDTQYF.

Only a few counts were recorded for this clone. The J gene is TRBJ1-2, the V gene TRBV4-3; D remains unclear. V gave up 4 bases and J gave up 2 bases, with 11 bases separating them. The V gene's germline CDR1 is LGHNA and CDR2 YSLEER. The CDR3 has 14 residues. In DNA, the CDR3 is TGCGCCAGCAGCCCAGTCGGAGGGAACTATGGCTACACCTTC. Translating gives CASSPVGGNYGYTF.

This clone was observed a handful of times. This sequence joins TRBV19 and TRBJ2-6, with 12 bases identical to TRBD2. Germline CDR1 and CDR2: LNHDA and SQIVND (reference sequence). CDR3 length: 19 residues. Unmatched junction bases numbered 11, after V lost 7 bases and J lost 1 base. CDR3 nucleotides: TGTGCCAGTACCAACCCCCCTACTAGCGGGAGGTCTGGGGCCAACGTCCTGACTTTC. This codes for CASTNPPTSGRSGANVLTF.

The chain links TRBV2 to TRBJ2-2; 7 nucleotides agree with TRBD1. The CDR3 is 15 residues long. Germline V gene sequence: CDR1 SNHLY, CDR2 FYNNEI. V trimming: 5 bases; J trimming: 4 bases; junction bases outside the gene matches: 7. The CDR3 DNA is TGTGCCAGCAGTTCACAGGGGCGGTCCACCGGGGAGCTGTTTTTT. Protein: CASSSQGRSTGELFF.

The chain links TRBV7-9 to TRBJ1-6, with TRBD1 identical over 11 bases. V dropped 5 bases and J dropped 8; count of bases not matched to a gene: 2. The CDR3 runs to 14 residues. Germline CDR1 SEHNR, CDR2 FQNEAQ (reference sequence). The chain's CDR3 is CASSQDRGHSPLHF. The CDR3 DNA reads TGTGCCAGCAGCCAGGACAGGGGGCATTCACCCCTCCACTTT. Supplemented by reference TRBV7-9 and TRBJ1-6, the full variable domain reads DTGVSQNPRHKITKRGQNVTFRCDPISEHNRLYWYRQTLGQGPEFLTYFQNEAQLEKSRLLSDRFSAERPKGSFSTLEIQRTEQGDSAMYLCASSQDRGHSPLHFGNGTRLTVT.

The chain joins TRBV6-5 to TRBJ2-5; 7 bases are shared with TRBD1. The junction had 7 bases not matched to a gene; V was cut back by 5 bases and J by 1 base. The CDR3 has 15 residues. Looked up from germline, CDR1 is MNHEY and CDR2 is SVGAGI. The CDR3 DNA is TGTGCCAGCAGTCAGTATTCAGGGGGCCAAGAGACCCAGTACTTC. Translated, it gives CASSQYSGGQETQYF.

In its sample, this clone was seen a few times. This rearrangement joins TRBV5-4 to TRBJ1-1; TRBD1 agrees at 9 bases. Germline V gene sequence: CDR1 SGHNT, CDR2 YYREEE (reference sequence). V dropped 0 bases and J dropped 4; count of bases not matched to a gene: 7. The CDR3 extends over 16 amino acids. CDR3 sequence (DNA): TGTGCCAGCAGCTTGGCACAGGGGGCTAGTGGCACTGAAGCTTTCTTT. It encodes CASSLAQGASGTEAFF.

This chain joins TRBV18 and TRBJ1-2; D is unclear. V lost 5 bases to trimming and J lost 0 bases, with 7 bases between them. Germline V gene data show CDR1 as KGHSH and CDR2 as LQKENI. The CDR3 consists of 13 residues. The CDR3 spells CASSSESNYGYTF. The CDR3 DNA follows: TGTGCCAGCTCATCGGAGTCTAACTATGGCTACACCTTC.

This chain connects TRBV7-3 to TRBJ2-1; 10 nucleotides agree with TRBD1. This CDR3 has 14 residues. Germline V gene lookup returns CDR1 SGHTA and CDR2 FQGTGA. J lost 15 bases, V lost 5 bases, and 13 bases had no gene match. The CDR3 sequence is CASSPSPVGTGVFF. The CDR3 DNA reads TGTGCCAGCAGCCCCTCACCGGTCGGGACAGGGGTGTTCTTC.

This clone was seen more than once but under ten times. This chain uses TRBV2 with TRBJ2-7, with D possibly matching TRBD1 (5 bases). Germline CDR1 and CDR2: SNHLY and FYNNEI. V gave up 6 bases and J gave up 4 bases, with 10 bases separating them. The CDR3 loop spans 12 amino acids. The CDR3 here is CASRQDGYEQYF. CDR3 DNA sequence: TGTGCCAGCAGACAGGACGGATACGAGCAGTACTTC.

The chain is built from TRBV6-1 and TRBJ2-2, with 9 bases lining up with TRBD1. J lost 4 bases, V lost 8 bases, and 8 bases had no gene match. The V gene's germline CDR1 is MNHNS and CDR2 SASEGT. This CDR3 comprises 15 residues. Written as DNA, the CDR3 is TGTGCCAGCGGAAGGACAGGGGTGGTCACCGGGGAGCTGTTTTTT. It translates to CASGRTGVVTGELFF.

The table lists this clone with a few counts. The chain recombines TRBV7-2 with TRBJ2-7; D might be TRBD2 (6 bases). The CDR3 extends over 12 amino acids. From germline, CDR1 is SGHTA and CDR2 FQGNSA. Trimming removed 5 bases from V and 8 bases from J, with 13 bases in between. This CDR3 is CASSQSAGQQYF. CDR3 bases: TGTGCCAGCAGCCAATCGGCGGGACAGCAGTACTTC.

This sequence joins TRBV5-6 and TRBJ1-6; no firm D call. Per the germline V gene, CDR1 is SGHDT and CDR2 is YYEEEE. CDR3 length equals 13 residues. V dropped 0 bases and J dropped 8 bases, with 6 bases sitting between them. CDR3 amino acids: CASSLVADSPLHF. CDR3 nucleotide sequence: TGTGCCAGCAGCTTGGTTGCAGATTCACCCCTCCACTTT.

In its sample, this clone was seen a few times. This rearrangement joins TRBV11-2 to TRBJ1-5; 8 bases line up with TRBD1. Germline CDR1 and CDR2: SGHAT and FQNNGV. The CDR3 totals 15 residues. V lost 5 bases and J lost 5; bases outside the gene matches: 8. The CDR3 DNA reads TGTGCCAGCAGCCCCGACAGGGGAGGGGATCAGCCCCAGCATTTT. Translated: CASSPDRGGDQPQHF.

J is TRBJ1-6 and V is TRBV7-3; no reliable D call. V lost 4 bases and J 7 bases, leaving 8 bases between the germline ends. The CDR3 sequence is 13 residues long. Per germline, CDR1 SGHTA and CDR2 FQGTGA. The CDR3 coding sequence is TGTGCCAGCAGCTCCAGGCCGAATTCACCCCTCCACTTT. It translates to CASSSRPNSPLHF.

This clone came up once. This chain connects TRBV6-5 to TRBJ2-1, with 10 positions matching TRBD1. CDR3 length: 13 amino acids. V lost 6 bases, J lost 7 bases, and 3 bases stayed unmatched. In germline, CDR1 is MNHEY, CDR2 SVGAGI. CDR3 DNA sequence: TGTGCCAGCAGACGGACAGGGGGTAATGAGCAGTTCTTC. Translation gives CASRRTGGNEQFF.

As for this clone: Germline and junction disagree at one end, which may indicate a read error. The rearrangement uses TRBV4-1 and TRBJ1-2, with D possibly being TRBD1 (5 bases). The CDR3 is 15 amino acids. CDR1 and CDR2 (germline): MGHRA, YSYEKL. The CDR3 here is CASSQGAATPYGYTF. The CDR3 bases are TGCGCCAGCAGTCAAGGGGCAGCCACCCCCTATGGCTACACCTTC.

The J gene is TRBJ2-5, the V gene TRBV7-8; the match to TRBD1 covers 9 bases. The J call is doubtful: the DNA matches TRBJ2-7 better. Germline V CDR1 and CDR2: SGHVS, FQNEAQ. The CDR3 totals 15 residues. DNA of the CDR3: TGTGCCAGCAGCACCCGACAGGGGGGCCCCTACGAGCAGTACTTC. Its translation is CASSTRQGGPYEQYF.

This clone was detected a few times. This chain connects TRBV13 to TRBJ2-5; 10 positions agree with TRBD1. V shed 0 bases and J 2 bases; nucleotides not matched to a gene: 0. This CDR3 spans 15 amino acids. In germline, CDR1 is PRHDT, CDR2 FYEKMQ (reference sequence). This CDR3 reads CASSLGGQGQETQYF. CDR3 DNA: TGTGCCAGCAGCTTAGGGGGACAGGGGCAAGAGACCCAGTACTTC.